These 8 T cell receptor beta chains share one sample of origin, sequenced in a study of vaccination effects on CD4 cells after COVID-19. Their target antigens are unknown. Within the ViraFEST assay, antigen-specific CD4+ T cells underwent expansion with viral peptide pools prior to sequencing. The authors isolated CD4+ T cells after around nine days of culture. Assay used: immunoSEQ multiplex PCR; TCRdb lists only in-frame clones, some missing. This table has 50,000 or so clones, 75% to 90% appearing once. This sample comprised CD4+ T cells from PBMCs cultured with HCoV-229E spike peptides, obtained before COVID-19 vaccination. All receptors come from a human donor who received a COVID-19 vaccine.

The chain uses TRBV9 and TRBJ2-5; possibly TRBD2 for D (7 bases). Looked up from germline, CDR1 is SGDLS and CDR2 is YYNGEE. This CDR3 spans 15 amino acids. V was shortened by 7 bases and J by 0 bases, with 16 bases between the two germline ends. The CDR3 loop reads CASPGRGHNQETQYF. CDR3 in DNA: TGTGCCAGCCCTGGGAGGGGACACAACCAAGAGACCCAGTACTTC. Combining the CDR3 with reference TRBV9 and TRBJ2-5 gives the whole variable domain DSGVTQTPKHLITATGQRVTLRCSPRSGDLSVYWYQQSLDQGLQFLIQYYNGEERAKGNILERFSAQQFPDLHSELNLSSLELGDSALYFCASPGRGHNQETQYFGPGTRLLVL.

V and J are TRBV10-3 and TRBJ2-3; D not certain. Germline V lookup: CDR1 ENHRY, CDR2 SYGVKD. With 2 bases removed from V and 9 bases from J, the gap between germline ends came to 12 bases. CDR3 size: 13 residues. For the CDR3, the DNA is TGTGCCATCAGTGAGGACGTTACCCCCACGCAGTATTTT. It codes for CAISEDVTPTQYF.

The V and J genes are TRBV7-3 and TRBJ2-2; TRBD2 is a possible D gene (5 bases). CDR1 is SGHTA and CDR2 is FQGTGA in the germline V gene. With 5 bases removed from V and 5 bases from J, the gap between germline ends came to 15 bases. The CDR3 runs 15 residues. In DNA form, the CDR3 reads TGTGCCAGCAGCCCCAAGGGCGGGTATACCGGGGAGCTGTTTTTT. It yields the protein CASSPKGGYTGELFF. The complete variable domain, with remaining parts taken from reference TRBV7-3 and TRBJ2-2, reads GAGVSQTPSNKVTEKGKYVELRCDPISGHTALYWYRQSLGQGPEFLIYFQGTGAADDSGLPNDRFFAVRPEGSVSTLKIQRTERGDSAVYLCASSPKGGYTGELFFGEGSRLTVL.

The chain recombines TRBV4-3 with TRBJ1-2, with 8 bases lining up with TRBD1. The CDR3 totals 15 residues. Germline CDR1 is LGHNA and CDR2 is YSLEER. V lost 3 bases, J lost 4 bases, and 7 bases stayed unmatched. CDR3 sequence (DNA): TGCGCCAGCAGCCAGCAAACCGGGACAGGCTATGGCTACACCTTC. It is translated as CASSQQTGTGYGYTF.

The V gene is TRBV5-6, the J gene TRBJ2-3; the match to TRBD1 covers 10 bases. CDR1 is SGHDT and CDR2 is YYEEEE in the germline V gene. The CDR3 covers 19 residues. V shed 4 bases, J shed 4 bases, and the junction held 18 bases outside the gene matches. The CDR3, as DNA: TGTGCCAGCAGCGCATCGACAGGGGGCCTTCTAGGAGGACCAGATACGCAGTATTTT. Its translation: CASSASTGGLLGGPDTQYF.

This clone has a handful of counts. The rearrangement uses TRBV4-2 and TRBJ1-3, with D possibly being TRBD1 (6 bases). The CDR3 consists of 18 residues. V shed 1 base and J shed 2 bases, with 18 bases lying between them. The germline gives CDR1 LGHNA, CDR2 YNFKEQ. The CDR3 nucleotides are TGTGCCAGCAGCCAAGTGGGGCCGGGGGGCTTGGCTGGAAACACCATATATTTT. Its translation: CASSQVGPGGLAGNTIYF.

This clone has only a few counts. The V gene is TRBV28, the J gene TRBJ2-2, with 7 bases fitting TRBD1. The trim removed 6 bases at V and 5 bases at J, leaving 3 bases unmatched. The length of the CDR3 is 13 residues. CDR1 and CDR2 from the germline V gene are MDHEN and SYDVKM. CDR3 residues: CASSTGETGELFF. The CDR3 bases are TGTGCCAGCAGCACAGGGGAGACCGGGGAGCTGTTTTTT.

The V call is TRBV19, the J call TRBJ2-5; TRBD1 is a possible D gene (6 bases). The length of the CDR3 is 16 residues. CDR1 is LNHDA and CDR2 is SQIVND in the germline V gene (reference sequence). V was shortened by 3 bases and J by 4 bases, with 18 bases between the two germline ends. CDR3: CASSIQGMISLETQYF. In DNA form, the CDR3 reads TGTGCCAGTAGTATTCAGGGGATGATTTCGTTAGAGACCCAGTACTTC.